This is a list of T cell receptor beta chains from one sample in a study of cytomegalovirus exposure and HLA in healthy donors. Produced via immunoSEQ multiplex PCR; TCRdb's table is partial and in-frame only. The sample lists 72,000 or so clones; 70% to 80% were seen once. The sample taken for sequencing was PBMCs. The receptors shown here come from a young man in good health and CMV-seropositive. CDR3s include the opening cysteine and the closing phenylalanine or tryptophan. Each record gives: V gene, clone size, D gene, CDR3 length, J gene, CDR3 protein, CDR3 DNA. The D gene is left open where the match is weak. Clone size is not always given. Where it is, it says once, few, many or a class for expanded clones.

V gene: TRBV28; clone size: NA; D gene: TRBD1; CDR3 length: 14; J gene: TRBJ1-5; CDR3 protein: CAIPGQGADQPQHF; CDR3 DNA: TGTGCCATCCCGGGACAGGGGGCCGATCAGCCCCAGCATTTT
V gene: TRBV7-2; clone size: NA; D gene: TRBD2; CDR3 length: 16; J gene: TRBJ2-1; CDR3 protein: CASSLLAGTSYNEQFF; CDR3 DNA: TGTGCCAGCAGCTTACTAGCGGGGACCTCCTACAATGAGCAGTTCTTC
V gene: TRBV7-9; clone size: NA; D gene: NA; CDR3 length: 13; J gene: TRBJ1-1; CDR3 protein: CASSGGADTEAFF; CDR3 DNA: TGTGCCAGCAGCGGGGGGGCTGACACTGAAGCTTTCTTT
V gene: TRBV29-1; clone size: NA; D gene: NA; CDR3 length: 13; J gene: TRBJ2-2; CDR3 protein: CSADSVNTGELFF; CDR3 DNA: TGCAGCGCAGACAGTGTGAACACCGGGGAGCTGTTTTTT
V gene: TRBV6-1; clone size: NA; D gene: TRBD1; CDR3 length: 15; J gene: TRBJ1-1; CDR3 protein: CASSEVGQRNTEAFF; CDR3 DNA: TGTGCCAGCAGTGAAGTGGGACAGCGGAACACTGAAGCTTTCTTT
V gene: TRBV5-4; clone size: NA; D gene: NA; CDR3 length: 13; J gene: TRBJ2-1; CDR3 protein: CASSLGSSNEQFF; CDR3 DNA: TGTGCCAGCAGCTTGGGTAGCTCGAATGAGCAGTTCTTC
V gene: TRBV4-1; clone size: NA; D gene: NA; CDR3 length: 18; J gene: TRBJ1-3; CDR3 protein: CASSQGGDRPRSGNTIYF; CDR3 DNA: TGCGCCAGCAGCCAAGGAGGAGACAGGCCTCGCTCTGGAAACACCATATATTTT
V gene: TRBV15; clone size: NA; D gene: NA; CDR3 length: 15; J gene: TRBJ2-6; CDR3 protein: CATSRDRGGANVLTF; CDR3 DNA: TGTGCCACCAGCAGAGACAGAGGGGGGGCCAACGTCCTGACTTTC
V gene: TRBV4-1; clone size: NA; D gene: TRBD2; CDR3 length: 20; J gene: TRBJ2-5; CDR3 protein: CASSQDTGLAGRRDQETQYF; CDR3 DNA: TGCGCCAGCAGCCAAGATACGGGACTAGCGGGGCGCAGAGACCAAGAGACCCAGTACTTC
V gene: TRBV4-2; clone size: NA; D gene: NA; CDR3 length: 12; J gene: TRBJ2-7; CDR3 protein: CASSHGPGEQYF; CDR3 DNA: TGTGCCAGCAGCCATGGGCCTGGGGAGCAGTACTTC
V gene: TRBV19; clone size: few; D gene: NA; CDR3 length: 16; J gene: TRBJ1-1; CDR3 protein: CASSMQRRGLNTEAFF; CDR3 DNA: TGTGCCAGTAGTATGCAAAGGAGGGGATTAAACACTGAAGCTTTCTTT
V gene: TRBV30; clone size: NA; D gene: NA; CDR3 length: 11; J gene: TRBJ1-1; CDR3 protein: CAWKGRTEAFF; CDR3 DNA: TGTGCCTGGAAAGGGAGAACTGAAGCTTTCTTT
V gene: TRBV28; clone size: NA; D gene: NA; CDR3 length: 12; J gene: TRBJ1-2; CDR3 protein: CASKRGAYGYTF; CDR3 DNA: TGTGCCAGCAAGCGGGGGGCCTATGGCTACACCTTC
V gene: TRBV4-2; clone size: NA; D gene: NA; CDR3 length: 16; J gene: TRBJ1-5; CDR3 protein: CASSQGAGDSNQPQHF; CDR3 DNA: TGTGCCAGCAGCCAAGGGGCGGGGGATAGCAATCAGCCCCAGCATTTT
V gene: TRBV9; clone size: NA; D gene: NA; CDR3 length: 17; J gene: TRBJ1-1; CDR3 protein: CASSVAAGRGGNTEAFF; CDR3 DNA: TGTGCCAGCAGCGTAGCTGCGGGAAGGGGAGGGAACACTGAAGCTTTCTTT
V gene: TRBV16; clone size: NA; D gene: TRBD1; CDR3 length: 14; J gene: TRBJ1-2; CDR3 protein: CASSQSQGGRGYTF; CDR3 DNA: TGTGCCAGCAGCCAATCTCAGGGGGGTCGCGGCTACACCTTC
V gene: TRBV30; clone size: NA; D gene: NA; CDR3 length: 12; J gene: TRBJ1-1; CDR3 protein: CAWSVTGLEAFF; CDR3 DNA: TGTGCCTGGAGCGTTACTGGTTTGGAAGCTTTCTTT
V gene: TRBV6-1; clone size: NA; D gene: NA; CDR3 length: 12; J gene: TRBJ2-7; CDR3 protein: CASSAGLLEQYF; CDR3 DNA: TGTGCCAGCAGTGCGGGACTTCTCGAGCAGTACTTC
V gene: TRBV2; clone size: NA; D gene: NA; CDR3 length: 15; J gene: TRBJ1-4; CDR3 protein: CASSTVQGVNEKLFF; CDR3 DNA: TGTGCCAGCAGTACCGTACAGGGCGTCAATGAAAAACTGTTTTTT
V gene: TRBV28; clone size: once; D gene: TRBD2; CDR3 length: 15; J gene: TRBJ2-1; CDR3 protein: CASSLWLAGANEQFF; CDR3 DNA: TGTGCCAGCAGTTTATGGCTAGCGGGGGCGAATGAGCAGTTCTTC
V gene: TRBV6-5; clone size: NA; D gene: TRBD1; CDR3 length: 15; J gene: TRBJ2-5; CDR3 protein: CASSGGQAFGETQYF; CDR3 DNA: TGTGCCAGCAGCGGGGGACAGGCGTTCGGAGAGACCCAGTACTTC
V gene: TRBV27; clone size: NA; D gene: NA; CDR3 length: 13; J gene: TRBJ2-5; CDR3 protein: CASSTLFLETQYF; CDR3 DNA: TGTGCCAGCAGTACTCTGTTTCTGGAGACCCAGTACTTC
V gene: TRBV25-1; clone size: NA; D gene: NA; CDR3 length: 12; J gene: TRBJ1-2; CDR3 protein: CASSEYARGYTF; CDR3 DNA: TGTGCCAGCAGTGAATATGCTCGGGGCTACACCTTC
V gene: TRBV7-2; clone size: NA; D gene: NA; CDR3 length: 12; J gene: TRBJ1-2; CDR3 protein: CASSPSGYGYTF; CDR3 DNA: TGTGCCAGCAGCCCCAGCGGCTATGGCTACACCTTC
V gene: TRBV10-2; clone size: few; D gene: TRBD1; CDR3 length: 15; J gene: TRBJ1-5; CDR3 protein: CASSDKGTENQPQHF; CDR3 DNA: TGCGCCAGCAGTGATAAGGGGACAGAGAATCAGCCCCAGCATTTT
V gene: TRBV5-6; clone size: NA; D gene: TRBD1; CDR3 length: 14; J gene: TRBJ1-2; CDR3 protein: CASRRQGTNYGYTF; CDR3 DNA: TGTGCCAGCAGACGACAGGGTACTAACTATGGCTACACCTTC